Below are 23 T cell receptor beta chains sequenced from a single sample in a study of T cell responses to AZD1222 COVID-19 vaccine. Repertoires were generated with immunoSEQ multiplex PCR, while TCRdb's copy carries only in-frame clones and drops some. The table includes about 160,000 clones, approximately 94% detected once. Sample: peripheral blood, taken 28 days after the second AZD1222 dose. The receptor set was obtained from an adult who received the AZD1222 COVID-19 vaccine.

The chain couples TRBV28 to TRBJ2-6; D could derive from TRBD1 or TRBD2 (7 bases each). V lost 8 bases to trimming and J lost 0 bases, with 17 bases between them. Germline CDR1 is MDHEN and CDR2 is SYDVKM. This CDR3 contains 17 residues. The CDR3 sequence: CASRTRGGLSGANVLTF. The CDR3 DNA follows: TGTGCCAGCCGAACCAGGGGGGGCCTCTCTGGGGCCAACGTCCTGACTTTC.

The genes are TRBV6-5 and TRBJ2-7, with D possibly TRBD2 on 5 matching bases. V was cut by 8 bases and J by 7 bases, with 12 bases left in between. Germline CDR1 reads MNHEY; CDR2 reads SVGAGI. This CDR3 contains 11 residues. The CDR3 DNA is TGTGCCAGCGCCCGGACTCTGGAGCAGTACTTC. Translation: CASARTLEQYF.

The V call is TRBV28, the J call TRBJ1-4; D is uncertain. The CDR3 runs 15 residues. In germline, CDR1 is MDHEN, CDR2 SYDVKM. The V gene lost 7 bases and the J gene lost 1 base, with 13 bases spanning the gap. The CDR3: CASNTVGRTNEKLFF. As DNA, the CDR3 is TGTGCCAGCAACACCGTAGGGAGAACTAATGAAAAACTGTTTTTT.

The chain joins TRBV19 to TRBJ2-1, with 10 bases aligning to TRBD2. This CDR3 has 17 residues. Trimming at V came to 5 bases and at J to 3 bases, leaving 10 bases not matched to a gene. Per germline, CDR1 LNHDA and CDR2 SQIVND (reference sequence). The CDR3 DNA sequence: TGTGCCAGTAGTTTGACTCCCGGGACTAGCGTCTACAATGAGCAGTTCTTC. Amino acid sequence: CASSLTPGTSVYNEQFF.

The chain combines TRBV27 with TRBJ2-7, with TRBD2 identical over 8 bases. Looked up from germline, CDR1 is MNHEY and CDR2 is SMNVEV (reference sequence). With V trimmed by 6 bases and J by 3 bases, 10 bases remained unmatched. The CDR3 runs to 15 residues. CDR3 nucleotides: TGTGCCAGCAGCCCAACAGCGGGAGCCAACTACGAGCAGTACTTC. It translates to CASSPTAGANYEQYF.

This chain uses TRBV7-9 with TRBJ1-4; D ambiguous. This CDR3 region has 14 residues. The germline CDR1 and CDR2 sequences are SEHNR and FQNEAQ (reference sequence). V was clipped by 3 bases and J by 7 bases, with 12 bases between them. CDR3 region: CASSLEQDREKLFF. In nucleotides, the CDR3 is TGTGCCAGCAGCTTGGAGCAGGATCGTGAAAAACTGTTTTTT.

The rearrangement joins TRBV18 to TRBJ1-1; tentatively, D is TRBD1 (5 bases). In germline, CDR1 is KGHSH, CDR2 LQKENI. The CDR3 is 15 amino acids. Trimming removed 2 bases at V and 0 bases at J, with 10 bases between. The CDR3, as DNA: TGTGCCAGCTCACCATGGCGAGGGGTGAACACTGAAGCTTTCTTT. It specifies CASSPWRGVNTEAFF.

The chain is built from TRBV6-6 and TRBJ1-2, with a tentative D call TRBD1 (6 bases). The ends were cut back, 0 bases at V and 2 bases at J, with 13 bases in the middle. Germline-derived CDR1 and CDR2 are MNHNY and SVGAGI (reference sequence). This CDR3 spans 16 amino acids. The CDR3 reads CASSYSIRGSNYGYTF. The DNA of the CDR3 is TGTGCCAGCAGTTACTCGATCAGGGGCAGCAACTATGGCTACACCTTC.

The rearrangement joins TRBV6-6 to TRBJ2-5; no reliable D call. Germline V lookup: CDR1 MNHNY, CDR2 SVGAGI (reference sequence). Trimming shortened V by 6 bases and J by 2 bases, and 4 bases separated the two germline ends. The CDR3 consists of 11 residues. CDR3 sequence (DNA): TGTGCCAGCAGCCTACAAGAGACCCAGTACTTC. It codes for CASSLQETQYF.

DNA of the CDR3: TGTGCCAGCAGCACACCGGAAGATGGGACAGATACGCAGTATTTT. Its translation: CASSTPEDGTDTQYF. V usage is TRBV3-1 (or the pseudogene TRBV3-2) and J usage is TRBJ2-3, with unresolved D. Germline V lookup: CDR1 LGHDT, CDR2 YNNKEL (reference sequence). Trimming stripped 5 bases from V and 3 bases from J, with 15 bases between. The CDR3 is 15 amino acids.

The chain employs TRBV30 and TRBJ1-1; D is undetermined. The germline gives CDR1 GTSNPN, CDR2 SVGIG (reference sequence). The CDR3 is 13 residues long. Deletions cut 5 bases from V and 0 bases from J, with 10 bases between. CDR3 DNA sequence: TGTGCCTGGGGCGGAGAGATGAACACTGAAGCTTTCTTT. This gives the protein CAWGGEMNTEAFF.

This chain uses TRBV29-1 with TRBJ2-7, with TRBD2 matching over 10 bases. The CDR3 totals 14 residues. V dropped 7 bases and J dropped 4; count of bases not matched to a gene: 10. Germline V CDR1 and CDR2: SQVTM, ANQGSEA. Here the CDR3 reads CSATPGTSAYEQYF. DNA for the CDR3: TGCAGCGCTACGCCCGGGACTAGCGCTTACGAGCAGTACTTC.

The chain carries TRBV30 and TRBJ1-1; D unresolved. Trimming took off 3 bases at V and 7 bases at J, with 9 bases between the two ends. Germline V gene data show CDR1 as GTSNPN and CDR2 as SVGIG (reference sequence). There are 11 residues in the CDR3. The CDR3 sequence: CAWRGADEAFF. In DNA form, the CDR3 reads TGTGCCTGGAGAGGCGCGGATGAAGCTTTCTTT.

The chain carries TRBV4-2 and TRBJ2-1, with a tentative D call TRBD2 (6 bases). In germline, CDR1 is LGHNA, CDR2 YNFKEQ. V was pared by 1 base and J by 4 bases, with 14 bases between. CDR3 length equals 16 residues. The CDR3 is CASSQARTGGYNEQFF. CDR3 nucleotides: TGTGCCAGCAGCCAAGCGAGGACTGGGGGGTACAATGAGCAGTTCTTC.

V usage is TRBV7-2 and J usage is TRBJ1-6; a weak D match, TRBD1 (5 bases). Germline V gene sequence: CDR1 SGHTA, CDR2 FQGNSA. With 3 bases removed from V and 9 bases from J, the gap between germline ends came to 18 bases. The CDR3 is 16 residues long. CDR3 nucleotide sequence: TGTGCCAGCAGCTTGGGGCTTGGGATGAAGGGTTCACCCCTCCACTTT. Its protein is CASSLGLGMKGSPLHF.

This clone was found once. This chain uses TRBV18 with TRBJ2-4, with D unclear. This CDR3 region has 14 residues. Germline V gives CDR1 KGHSH, CDR2 LQKENI. Trimming took off 3 bases at V and 7 bases at J, with 13 bases between the two ends. CDR3: CASSPSTVENIQYF. The CDR3 nucleotides read TGTGCCAGCTCACCGTCCACGGTCGAGAACATTCAGTACTTC.

V and J are TRBV27 and TRBJ2-3, with D perhaps matching TRBD2 (6 bases). The CDR3 is 15 residues long. The V end lost 1 base, the J end lost 1 base, and 9 bases lay between the germline ends. CDR1 MNHEY and CDR2 SMNVEV come from the germline V gene (reference sequence). DNA of the CDR3: TGTGCCAGCAGTTTATGGCGGGGTGGCACAGATACGCAGTATTTT. Amino acid sequence: CASSLWRGGTDTQYF.

The genes are TRBV21-1 and TRBJ1-1. TRBV21-1 is deemed a pseudogene. The length of the CDR3 is 13 residues. The DNA of the CDR3 is TGTGCCAGCAGCAAAGGGGTGAGTACTGAAGCTTTCTTT. This gives the protein CASSKGVSTEAFF.

A single count supports this clone. The rearrangement links TRBV7-9 to TRBJ2-7; 8 bases are a match to TRBD1. The CDR3 totals 15 residues. CDR1 SEHNR and CDR2 FQNEAQ come from the germline V gene (reference sequence). Unmatched junction bases numbered 9, after V lost 0 bases and J lost 8 bases. Here the CDR3 reads CASSLAQGRGRQQYF. The CDR3 DNA is TGTGCCAGCAGCTTAGCGCAAGGCAGGGGGCGGCAGCAGTACTTC.

The chain employs TRBV9 and TRBJ1-3; D ambiguous. From germline, CDR1 is SGDLS and CDR2 YYNGEE. Trimming removed 0 bases at V and 9 bases at J, with 7 bases between. This CDR3 spans 12 amino acids. CDR3 DNA sequence: TGTGCCAGCAGCGTAGGTGGTCGCACCATATATTTT. Its translation is CASSVGGRTIYF.

The chain recombines TRBV2 with TRBJ1-4; possible D gene TRBD1, 5 bases. The V gene lost 7 bases and the J gene lost 4 bases, with 13 bases spanning the gap. The CDR3 covers 14 residues. Germline-derived CDR1 and CDR2 are SNHLY and FYNNEI. CDR3 sequence (DNA): TGTGCCAGCAAGCAGGGAGAGGGTAATGAAAAACTGTTTTTT. This gives the protein CASKQGEGNEKLFF.

The rearrangement links TRBV5-1 to TRBJ2-5; D ambiguous. Trimming removed 0 bases at V and 3 bases at J, with 9 bases between. The germline gives CDR1 SGHRS, CDR2 YFSETQ. The CDR3 length is 14 residues. CDR3 amino acids: CASSLAGREETQYF. The CDR3 DNA is TGCGCCAGCAGCTTGGCTGGCAGAGAAGAGACCCAGTACTTC.

The J gene is TRBJ1-2, the V gene TRBV30, with D tentatively TRBD1 (6 bases). With 4 bases removed from V and 2 bases from J, the gap between germline ends came to 20 bases. CDR1 GTSNPN and CDR2 SVGIG come from the germline V gene (reference sequence). The CDR3 extends over 16 amino acids. CDR3 nucleotides: TGTGCCTGGACCAGCGGGACACTCCCTGGGAACTATGGCTACACCTTC. Its translation: CAWTSGTLPGNYGYTF. The complete variable domain, with remaining parts taken from reference TRBV30 and TRBJ1-2, reads SQTIHQWPATLVQPVGSPLSLECTVEGTSNPNLYWYRQAAGRGLQLLFYSVGIGQISSEVPQNLSASRPQDRQFILSSKKLLLSDSGFYLCAWTSGTLPGNYGYTFGSGTRLTVV.